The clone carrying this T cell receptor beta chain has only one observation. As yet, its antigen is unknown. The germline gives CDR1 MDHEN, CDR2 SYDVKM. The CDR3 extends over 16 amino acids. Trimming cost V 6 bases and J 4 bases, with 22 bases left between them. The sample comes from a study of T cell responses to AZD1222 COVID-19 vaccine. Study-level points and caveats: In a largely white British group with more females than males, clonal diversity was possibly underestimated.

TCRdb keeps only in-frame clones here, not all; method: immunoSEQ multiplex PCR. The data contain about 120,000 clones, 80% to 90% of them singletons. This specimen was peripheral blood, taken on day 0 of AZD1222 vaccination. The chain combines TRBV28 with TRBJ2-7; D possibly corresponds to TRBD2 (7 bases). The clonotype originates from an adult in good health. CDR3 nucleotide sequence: TGTGCCAGCAGCAACTTAAGGGGGAGGGCCAGGTACGAGCAGTACTTC. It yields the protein CASSNLRGRARYEQYF.